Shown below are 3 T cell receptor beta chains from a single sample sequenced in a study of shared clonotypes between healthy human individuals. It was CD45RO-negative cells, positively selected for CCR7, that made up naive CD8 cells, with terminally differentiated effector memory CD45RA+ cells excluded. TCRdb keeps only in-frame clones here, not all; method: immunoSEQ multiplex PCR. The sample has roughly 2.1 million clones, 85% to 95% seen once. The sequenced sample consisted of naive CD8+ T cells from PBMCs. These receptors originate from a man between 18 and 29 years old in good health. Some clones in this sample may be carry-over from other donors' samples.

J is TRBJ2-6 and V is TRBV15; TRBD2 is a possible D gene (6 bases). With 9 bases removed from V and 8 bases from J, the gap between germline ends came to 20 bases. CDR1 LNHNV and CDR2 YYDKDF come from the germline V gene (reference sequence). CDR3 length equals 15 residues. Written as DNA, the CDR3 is TGTGCCACTCCAGCGTCCGGCGGCGGGACCAACGTCCTGACTTTC. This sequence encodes CATPASGGGTNVLTF. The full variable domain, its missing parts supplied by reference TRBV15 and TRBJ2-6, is DAMVIQNPRYQVTQFGKPVTLSCSQTLNHNVMYWYQQKSSQAPKLLFHYYDKDFNNEADTPDNFQSRRPNTSFCFLDIRSPGLGDTAMYLCATPASGGGTNVLTFGAGSRLTVL.

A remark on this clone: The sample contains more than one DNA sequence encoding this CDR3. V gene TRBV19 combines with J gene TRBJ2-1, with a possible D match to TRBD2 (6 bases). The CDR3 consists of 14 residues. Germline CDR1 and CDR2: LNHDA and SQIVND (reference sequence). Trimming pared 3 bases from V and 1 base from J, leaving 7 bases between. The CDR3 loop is CASSMGGSYNEQFF. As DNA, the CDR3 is TGTGCCAGTAGTATGGGGGGTTCCTACAATGAGCAGTTCTTC.

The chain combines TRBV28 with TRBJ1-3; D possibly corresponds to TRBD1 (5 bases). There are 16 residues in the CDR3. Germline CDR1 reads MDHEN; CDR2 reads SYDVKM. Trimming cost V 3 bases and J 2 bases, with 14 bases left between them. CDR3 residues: CASSLSGQGTGNTIYF. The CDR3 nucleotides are TGTGCCAGCAGTTTGTCGGGGCAGGGAACTGGAAACACCATATATTTT.